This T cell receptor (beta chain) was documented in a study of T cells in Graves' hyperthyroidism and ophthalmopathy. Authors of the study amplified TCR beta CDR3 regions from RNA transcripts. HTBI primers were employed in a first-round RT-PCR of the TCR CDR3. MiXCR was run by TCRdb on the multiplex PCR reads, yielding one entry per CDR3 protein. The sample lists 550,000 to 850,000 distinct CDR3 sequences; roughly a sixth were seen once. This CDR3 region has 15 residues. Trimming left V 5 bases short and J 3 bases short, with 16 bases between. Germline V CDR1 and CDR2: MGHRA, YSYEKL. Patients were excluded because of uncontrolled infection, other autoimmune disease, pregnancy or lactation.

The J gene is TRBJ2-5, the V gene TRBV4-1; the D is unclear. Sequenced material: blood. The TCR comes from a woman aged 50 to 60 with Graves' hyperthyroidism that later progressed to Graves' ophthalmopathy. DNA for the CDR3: TGCGCCAGCAGCACGAGCGTGTGGCAGGAAGAGACCCAGTACTTC. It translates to CASSTSVWQEETQYF.